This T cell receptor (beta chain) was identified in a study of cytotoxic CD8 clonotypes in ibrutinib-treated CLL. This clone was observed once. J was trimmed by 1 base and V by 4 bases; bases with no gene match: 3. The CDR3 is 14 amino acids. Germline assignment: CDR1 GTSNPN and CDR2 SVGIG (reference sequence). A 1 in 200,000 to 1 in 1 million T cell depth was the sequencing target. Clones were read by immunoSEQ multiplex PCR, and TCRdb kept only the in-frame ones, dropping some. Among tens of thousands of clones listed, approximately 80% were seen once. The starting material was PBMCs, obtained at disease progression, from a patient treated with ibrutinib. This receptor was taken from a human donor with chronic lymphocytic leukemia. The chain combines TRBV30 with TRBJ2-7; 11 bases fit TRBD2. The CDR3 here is CAWKRTSGSYEQYF. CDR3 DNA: TGTGCCTGGAAACGGACTAGCGGGTCCTACGAGCAGTACTTC.